These 16 T cell receptor beta chains were all obtained from the same sample, sequenced in a study of T-cell reconstitution after alpha-beta-depleted transplantation in children. A TCRbeta library incorporating unique molecular identifiers was prepared. TCRdb re-called the PCR reads through MiXCR, storing one row per CDR3 protein. The sample carries 200,000 to 250,000 distinct CDR3 sequences, 12% recorded once. Specimen: PBMCs from the stem cell graft donor, collected from the stem cell graft. The receptors derive from a human donor who donated a stem cell graft to a child with acute lymphoblastic leukemia.

This clonotype was detected ten times or more. The V gene is TRBV11-2, the J gene TRBJ2-1; 9 bases agree with TRBD2. Germline assignment: CDR1 SGHAT and CDR2 FQNNGV. CDR3 length equals 19 residues. Trimming cost V 7 bases and J 4 bases; bases outside gene matches: 20. CDR3 DNA sequence: TGTGCCAGCACCCTGAGGGTTGGAGTAGCGGGAGAGAAGTACAATGAGCAGTTCTTC. Translation: CASTLRVGVAGEKYNEQFF.

This clonotype was seen repeatedly, ten times or more. The rearrangement uses TRBV30 and TRBJ1-1; D is undetermined. The CDR3 is 10 amino acids. Per germline, CDR1 GTSNPN and CDR2 SVGIG (reference sequence). V was clipped by 5 bases and J by 5 bases, with 6 bases between them. The CDR3 region is CAWSKTEAFF. For the CDR3, the DNA is TGTGCCTGGTCAAAGACTGAAGCTTTCTTT.

Many counts were recorded for this clonotype. The chain recombines TRBV7-2 with TRBJ1-2, with D uncertain. This CDR3 is built from 13 residues. V was pared by 1 base and J by 6 bases, with 9 bases between. From germline, CDR1 is SGHTA and CDR2 FQGNSA. The CDR3 nucleotides read TGTGCCAGCAGCTTAGAAGGGATTGATGGCTACACCTTC. Translating it yields CASSLEGIDGYTF.

This clonotype was counted only a few times. This sequence joins TRBV4-2 and TRBJ2-2, with 8 bases identical to TRBD1. Germline V CDR1 and CDR2: LGHNA, YNFKEQ. V lost 4 bases and J lost 6; bases outside the gene matches: 10. This CDR3 region has 16 residues. The CDR3 is CASSPSDRANPGELFF. In DNA form, the CDR3 reads TGTGCCAGCAGCCCGTCGGACAGGGCTAATCCCGGGGAGCTGTTTTTT.

This clonotype was seen repeatedly, ten times or more. V is TRBV20-1 and J is TRBJ1-6; no definite D call. The CDR3 is made up of 16 amino acids. Germline V gene lookup returns CDR1 DFQATT and CDR2 SNEGSKA (reference sequence). V was pared by 6 bases and J by 5 bases, with 20 bases between. The CDR3 protein is CSAIKGSRGNNSPLHF. The CDR3 coding sequence is TGCAGTGCCATAAAAGGATCTCGAGGGAATAATTCACCCCTCCACTTT.

This clonotype occurred many times. V and J are TRBV20-1 and TRBJ2-7, with no clear D. The CDR3 runs 15 residues. Trimming left V 3 bases short and J 0 bases short, with 15 bases between. Germline CDR1 reads DFQATT; CDR2 reads SNEGSKA (reference sequence). The CDR3 DNA reads as TGCAGTGCTAGTGTCGCAGAACCTTACTCCTACGAGCAGTACTTC. Protein: CSASVAEPYSYEQYF.

The sample holds many counts of this clonotype. The chain employs TRBV10-3 and TRBJ2-6, with D unclear. CDR3 size: 14 residues. V dropped 0 bases and J dropped 2 bases, with 2 bases sitting between them. Germline V lookup: CDR1 ENHRY, CDR2 SYGVKD. The CDR3 DNA is TGTGCCATCAGTGAGTCGACTGGGGCCAACGTCCTGACTTTC. It translates to CAISESTGANVLTF.

There are a few counts of this clonotype. V is TRBV19 and J is TRBJ2-5; unclear D gene. The CDR3 contains 14 residues. V lost 1 base and J lost 0, with 6 bases in between. Looked up from germline, CDR1 is LNHDA and CDR2 is SQIVND (reference sequence). CDR3 residues: CASSIVRDQETQYF. DNA for the CDR3: TGTGCCAGTAGTATAGTTCGAGACCAAGAGACCCAGTACTTC.

The count of this clonotype is one. A much larger clonotype is one base distant, so this may be a read error. The rearrangement uses TRBV9 and TRBJ1-5, with D possibly being TRBD1 (5 bases). Trimming left V 4 bases short and J 6 bases short, with 20 bases between. The V gene's germline CDR1 is SGDLS and CDR2 YYNGEE. CDR3 size: 16 residues. The CDR3 nucleotides are TGTGCCAGCAGCCCAGGGCAGGGAACACAGATTCAGCCCCAGCATTTT. Amino acid sequence: CASSPGQGTQIQPQHF.

The table lists this clonotype with many counts. The chain uses TRBV27 and TRBJ1-1; D is undetermined. CDR1 is MNHEY, CDR2 SMNVEV, per germline (reference sequence). The V gene lost 3 bases and the J gene lost 6 bases, with 8 bases spanning the gap. This CDR3 spans 12 amino acids. The CDR3 region is CASSFTWPEAFF. The CDR3 nucleotides are TGTGCCAGCAGTTTCACGTGGCCTGAAGCTTTCTTT.

This clonotype was found many times. The rearrangement joins TRBV12-3 or TRBV12-4 to TRBJ2-1; D gene ambiguous. The germline V and J ends were trimmed by 6 bases and 2 bases, with 11 bases remaining between them. The CDR3 consists of 14 residues. The CDR3 nucleotides read TGTGCCAGCAGCGACAAGAAAACCTACAATGAGCAGTTCTTC. Its protein product is CASSDKKTYNEQFF.

This clonotype has a count of ten or more. The chain recombines TRBV5-1 with TRBJ2-2, with 7 positions matching TRBD2. CDR1 is SGHRS, CDR2 YFSETQ, per germline. The CDR3 totals 15 residues. V gave up 4 bases and J gave up 4 bases; unmatched junction bases: 7. CDR3: CASSRAAGSTGELFF. CDR3 nucleotide sequence: TGCGCCAGCAGCAGGGCAGCGGGGAGCACCGGGGAGCTGTTTTTT.

This clonotype was seen at least ten times. V usage is TRBV7-2 and J usage is TRBJ2-2; D gene unclear. This CDR3 has 13 amino acids. Germline V gene data show CDR1 as SGHTA and CDR2 as FQGNSA. Trimming left V 1 base short and J 6 bases short, with 6 bases between. The CDR3 reads CASSLVDAGELFF. The CDR3 DNA reads as TGTGCCAGCAGCTTAGTTGACGCCGGGGAGCTGTTTTTT.

This clonotype showed up many times. The gene calls are TRBV27 and TRBJ2-5; TRBD2 aligns across 11 bases. The CDR3 has 19 amino acids. Germline V lookup: CDR1 MNHEY, CDR2 SMNVEV (reference sequence). The V segment lost 7 bases and the J segment 1 base; nucleotides outside the gene matches: 17. DNA for the CDR3: TGTGCCAGCACCTCAAGCGGGCTAGCGGGAGGAGGGTCCCAAGAGACCCAGTACTTC. Translation: CASTSSGLAGGGSQETQYF.

This clonotype appeared many times. This chain joins TRBV9 and TRBJ2-3; D is ambiguous. There are 15 residues in the CDR3. Germline V gives CDR1 SGDLS, CDR2 YYNGEE. V was shortened by 3 bases and J by 1 base, with 12 bases between the two germline ends. The DNA of the CDR3 is TGTGCCAGCAGCGGCGGAGCCTCCCGCACAGATACGCAGTATTTT. Its protein product is CASSGGASRTDTQYF.

In this sample, this clonotype turned up many times. The rearrangement joins TRBV9 to TRBJ1-3, with 7 positions matching TRBD1. The CDR3 contains 14 residues. Germline V CDR1 and CDR2: SGDLS, YYNGEE. V shed 4 bases and J 1 base; nucleotides not matched to a gene: 2. The CDR3 DNA follows: TGTGCCAGCAGCATGACAGGGTCTGGAAACACCATATATTTT. Translation gives CASSMTGSGNTIYF.